This record covers a single T cell receptor (beta chain). Its antigen remains unidentified. The V segment lost 1 base and the J segment 5 bases; nucleotides outside the gene matches: 13. The CDR3 has 18 amino acids. Per germline, CDR1 MGHRA and CDR2 YSYEKL. These data are taken from a study of cytomegalovirus exposure and HLA in healthy donors. Study findings and constraints: 150 or so TCR beta chains were listed as cytomegalovirus-associated. Confirmation was obtained in vitro that a few CMV-associated chains are specific for CMV antigens.

Primers included in the PCR were 60 Vbeta and 13 Jbeta primers. Assay: immunoSEQ multiplex PCR; the TCRdb copy retains only in-frame clones and omits some. The repertoire consists of 110,000 or so clones, with 76% occurring once and the leading ten covering about 15%. The sequence was collected from a man in his forties or fifties in good health and CMV-seropositive. The chain has TRBV4-1 and TRBJ2-1; 8 bases are a match to TRBD2. The sequencing sample was made of PBMCs. The CDR3 loop reads CASSQGVFSGVRNNEQFF. The CDR3 DNA reads TGCGCCAGCAGCCAAGGAGTTTTTAGCGGGGTTCGCAACAATGAGCAGTTCTTC.